Sequencing of this T cell receptor (beta chain) was carried out in a study of cytomegalovirus exposure and HLA in healthy donors. Regarding the study as a whole: When analyzed later, the rates of TCR association showed variation by HLA locus, with DRB1 the most and HLA-C the fewest. A later analysis showed HLA-associated TCR beta chains outstripping equally common others in clonal expansion. Later analysis reportedly placed an Asian-associated ancestry cluster below the approximately 730-donor mean in N-insertions. The majority of TCR sequences were rare, yet some public TCRs appeared in many donors.

The CDR3 has 11 amino acids. V lost 4 bases, J lost 6 bases, and 6 bases lay in between. Germline values: CDR1 SGHDT, CDR2 YYEEEE. Points on this clone: Its target is not known.

The study ran its PCR with 60 Vbeta and 13 Jbeta primers. Clones were sequenced by immunoSEQ multiplex PCR, and TCRdb holds only the in-frame ones, with some missing. The profile shows around 120,000 clones, approximately 80% of them singletons. The rearrangement joins TRBV5-6 to TRBJ2-3, with D possibly TRBD2 on 6 matching bases. The sequence was obtained from a man between 18 and 29 years old in good health and CMV-seronegative. Sequenced material: PBMCs. The CDR3 sequence: CASSRGDTQYF. For the CDR3, the DNA is TGTGCCAGCAGCCGGGGGGATACGCAGTATTTT.